Presented here are 27 T cell receptor beta chains from one specimen sequenced in a study of blood T cell repertoires in COVID-19. Here immunoSEQ multiplex PCR was the method, and the copy in TCRdb shows in-frame clones only, minus some. The table includes some 390,000 clones, about 91% detected once. Sequencing was performed on peripheral blood. These receptor sequences come from a middle-aged woman with COVID-19, enrolled during active disease.

V usage is TRBV7-6 and J usage is TRBJ2-3; 9 bases map to TRBD2. The V gene end was trimmed by 0 bases and the J gene end by 5 bases; junction bases not matched to a gene: 3. The CDR3 is 15 residues long. Germline CDR1 and CDR2: SGHVS and FNYEAQ. CDR3 protein: CASSLASGSRDTQYF. CDR3 nucleotide sequence: TGTGCCAGCAGCTTAGCTAGCGGGAGTAGAGATACGCAGTATTTT.

The chain links TRBV6-4 to TRBJ2-3; TRBD2 might be the D (6 bases). Germline CDR1 and CDR2: MRHNA and SNTAGT. V lost 6 bases and J lost 2, with 15 bases in between. The CDR3 extends over 15 amino acids. CDR3 protein: CASRDRDSITDTQYF. The CDR3 DNA reads as TGTGCCAGCAGAGACCGGGACTCAATCACAGATACGCAGTATTTT.

This clone was seen more than once but under ten times. The rearrangement joins TRBV28 to TRBJ1-5; TRBD1 matches at 9 bases. Losses at the gene ends were 7 bases for V and 3 bases for J; bases not matched to a gene: 7. CDR1 and CDR2 (germline): MDHEN, SYDVKM. The CDR3 has 15 residues. The CDR3 nucleotides read TGTGCCAGCACCACGGACAGGGGTTACAATCAGCCCCAGCATTTT. As protein: CASTTDRGYNQPQHF.

V is TRBV29-1 and J is TRBJ1-2, with TRBD1 matching 8 bases. Germline V gives CDR1 SQVTM, CDR2 ANQGSEA. V was pared by 7 bases and J by 7 bases, with 8 bases of the junction left unmatched. The CDR3 consists of 12 residues. CDR3 DNA: TGCAGCGCTGGACAGGGTTTGGCTGGCTACACCTTC. Its protein product is CSAGQGLAGYTF.

The rearrangement joins TRBV18 to TRBJ1-1; a possible D gene is TRBD1 (6 bases). Germline CDR1 and CDR2: KGHSH and LQKENI. V lost 0 bases and J 3 bases, leaving 8 bases between the germline ends. This CDR3 has 14 residues. CDR3 in amino acids: CASSPPQGYTEAFF. DNA of the CDR3: TGTGCCAGCTCACCACCACAGGGATACACTGAAGCTTTCTTT.

The chain carries TRBV29-1 and TRBJ2-2, with a possible D match to TRBD1 (6 bases). V was cut by 5 bases and J by 5 bases, with 15 bases left in between. Germline-derived CDR1 and CDR2 are SQVTM and ANQGSEA. CDR3 length: 14 amino acids. In DNA form, the CDR3 reads TGCAGCGTTCAACAGGGTGTGGGGACCGGGGAGCTGTTTTTT. Amino acids: CSVQQGVGTGELFF.

The rearrangement links TRBV30 to TRBJ1-1; TRBD1 aligns across 9 bases. Germline V gene sequence: CDR1 GTSNPN, CDR2 SVGIG (reference sequence). CDR3 size: 13 residues. The ends lost 3 bases at V and 4 bases at J; junction bases unmatched: 3. DNA for the CDR3: TGTGCCTGGAGCGCGACAGGGGGCACTGAAGCTTTCTTT. Translated: CAWSATGGTEAFF. Combining the CDR3 with reference TRBV30 and TRBJ1-1 gives the whole variable domain SQTIHQWPATLVQPVGSPLSLECTVEGTSNPNLYWYRQAAGRGLQLLFYSVGIGQISSEVPQNLSASRPQDRQFILSSKKLLLSDSGFYLCAWSATGGTEAFFGQGTRLTVV.

This chain uses TRBV7-2 with TRBJ2-5; TRBD2 aligns across 10 bases. Germline V gene lookup returns CDR1 SGHTA and CDR2 FQGNSA. V gave up 1 base and J gave up 12 bases; unmatched junction bases: 2. The CDR3 has 12 residues. CDR3 in amino acids: CASSLGGTSEYF. CDR3 DNA: TGTGCCAGCAGCTTAGGAGGGACTAGCGAGTACTTC. Complete variable domain (other parts from reference TRBV7-2 and TRBJ2-5): GAGVSQSPSNKVTEKGKDVELRCDPISGHTALYWYRQSLGQGLEFLIYFQGNSAPDKSGLPSDRFSAERTGGSVSTLTIQRTQQEDSAVYLCASSLGGTSEYFGPGTRLLVL.

The V and J genes are TRBV9 and TRBJ1-3; D ambiguous. The CDR3 spans 13 residues. V lost 3 bases and J lost 4, with 8 bases in between. Germline-derived CDR1 and CDR2 are SGDLS and YYNGEE. This chain's CDR3 is CASSAAGGNTIYF. DNA for the CDR3: TGTGCCAGCAGCGCCGCAGGCGGAAACACCATATATTTT. The full variable domain, in which reference TRBV9 and TRBJ1-3 provide the parts outside the CDR3, is DSGVTQTPKHLITATGQRVTLRCSPRSGDLSVYWYQQSLDQGLQFLIQYYNGEERAKGNILERFSAQQFPDLHSELNLSSLELGDSALYFCASSAAGGNTIYFGEGSWLTVV.

The chain links TRBV14 to TRBJ2-4; D might be TRBD1 (6 bases). In germline, CDR1 is SGHDN, CDR2 FVKESK. CDR3 length: 16 amino acids. V lost 3 bases and J 2 bases, leaving 14 bases between the germline ends. For the CDR3, the DNA is TGTGCCAGCAGCCACCAGGGAAGGGGGTCCAAAAACATTCAGTACTTC. Encoded protein: CASSHQGRGSKNIQYF.

The chain combines TRBV12-3 or TRBV12-4 with TRBJ1-5; the match to TRBD1 covers 7 bases. The CDR3 contains 11 residues. V lost 4 bases and J lost 9; bases outside the gene matches: 0. CDR3 in amino acids: CASSSGGPQHF. The CDR3 DNA reads as TGTGCCAGCAGTTCAGGGGGGCCCCAGCATTTT.

V is TRBV6-4 and J is TRBJ1-5; D not resolved. The CDR3 covers 13 residues. Germline lookup yields CDR1 MRHNA and CDR2 SNTAGT. Trimming stripped 1 base from V and 10 bases from J, with 11 bases between. Here the CDR3 DNA reads TGTGCCAGCAGTGACTTTTGGGGAGGACCCCAGCATTTT. Translation gives CASSDFWGGPQHF.

This sequence joins TRBV27 and TRBJ1-1, with D maybe TRBD1 (5 bases). This CDR3 comprises 15 residues. The germline V gene has CDR1 MNHEY and CDR2 SMNVEV (reference sequence). V was pared by 1 base and J by 5 bases, with 14 bases between. In DNA, the CDR3 is TGTGCCAGCAGTTTATTTCAGGGACTGCGGACTGAAGCTTTCTTT. Its protein is CASSLFQGLRTEAFF.

J is TRBJ2-6 and V is TRBV2, with no clear D. The CDR3 extends over 15 amino acids. Trimming left V 2 bases short and J 0 bases short, with 5 bases between. Looked up from germline, CDR1 is SNHLY and CDR2 is FYNNEI. In DNA, the CDR3 is TGTGCCAGCAGTGAACACGGCTCTGGGGCCAACGTCCTGACTTTC. Encoded protein: CASSEHGSGANVLTF.

The rearrangement links TRBV7-3 to TRBJ2-3; 9 bases agree with TRBD1. From germline, CDR1 is SGHTA and CDR2 FQGTGA. V trimming: 5 bases; J trimming: 10 bases; junction bases outside the gene matches: 16. The CDR3 covers 16 residues. The CDR3 sequence: CASSVPGQGSFGSQYF. CDR3 DNA: TGTGCCAGCAGCGTCCCGGGACAGGGAAGTTTTGGTTCGCAGTATTTT. The complete variable domain, with remaining parts taken from reference TRBV7-3 and TRBJ2-3, reads GAGVSQTPSNKVTEKGKYVELRCDPISGHTALYWYRQSLGQGPEFLIYFQGTGAADDSGLPNDRFFAVRPEGSVSTLKIQRTERGDSAVYLCASSVPGQGSFGSQYFGPGTRLTVL.

As for this clone: Additional DNA sequences in this sample encode the identical CDR3. The rearrangement links TRBV19 to TRBJ1-6; 8 nucleotides align to TRBD1. The V segment lost 6 bases and the J segment 7 bases; nucleotides outside the gene matches: 2. From germline, CDR1 is LNHDA and CDR2 SQIVND (reference sequence). CDR3 size: 13 residues. The CDR3 loop reads CASSGQGNSPLHF. CDR3 nucleotide sequence: TGTGCCAGTAGCGGACAGGGAAATTCACCCCTCCACTTT.

The chain uses TRBV19 and TRBJ1-5; TRBD1 matches at 10 bases. The CDR3 spans 16 residues. Germline CDR1 reads LNHDA; CDR2 reads SQIVND (reference sequence). V lost 4 bases to trimming and J lost 2 bases; unmatched junction nucleotides: 5. CDR3 sequence reads: CASSTGQGGGNQPQHF. For the CDR3, the DNA is TGTGCCAGTAGTACAGGACAGGGGGGAGGCAATCAGCCCCAGCATTTT.

This chain links TRBV2 with TRBJ1-5; 7 bases agree with TRBD1. Trimming at V came to 4 bases and at J to 6 bases, leaving 6 bases not matched to a gene. The CDR3 extends over 14 amino acids. Germline V gene lookup returns CDR1 SNHLY and CDR2 FYNNEI. The CDR3 coding sequence is TGTGCCAGCAGTGCCCGACAGGGTACTCAGCCCCAGCATTTT. It is translated as CASSARQGTQPQHF.

J is TRBJ1-1 and V is TRBV7-2; 10 nucleotides line up with TRBD1. Germline V gene data show CDR1 as SGHTA and CDR2 as FQGNSA. This CDR3 region has 17 residues. Trimming removed 7 bases from V and 10 bases from J; junction bases left unmatched: 21. CDR3 coding DNA: TGTGCCAGCAATGCCAGACAGGGGGCAGCCCGGCTGGAGGGAGCTTTCTTT. This encodes CASNARQGAARLEGAFF.

This clone appeared a single time. The chain links TRBV9 to TRBJ1-1; no definite D call. V was trimmed by 0 bases and J by 5 bases, leaving 11 bases between them. Germline CDR1 is SGDLS and CDR2 is YYNGEE. This CDR3 is built from 14 residues. The CDR3 region has the DNA TGTGCCAGCAGCGTAGCTCTGGGCCAAACTGAAGCTTTCTTT. Amino acid sequence: CASSVALGQTEAFF.

This rearrangement joins TRBV21-1 to TRBJ2-1; no check of the table's D call, TRBD2, against the DNA was made. TRBV21-1 is a documented pseudogene. The CDR3 is 15 residues long. The CDR3 spells CASSKGSGPFNEQFF. CDR3 in DNA: TGTGCCAGCAGCAAGGGAAGCGGGCCCTTTAATGAGCAGTTCTTC.

The chain couples TRBV6-6 to TRBJ2-7; maybe TRBD1 (5 bases). Per germline, CDR1 MNHNY and CDR2 SVGAGI (reference sequence). This CDR3 spans 12 amino acids. The ends were cut back, 7 bases at V and 0 bases at J, with 7 bases in the middle. The CDR3 DNA is TGTGCCAGCACAGGGAACTCCTACGAGCAGTACTTC. Amino acid sequence: CASTGNSYEQYF.

CDR3 in amino acids: CASSVTSSYNEQFF. CDR3 in DNA: TGTGCCAGCAGCGTAACAAGCTCCTACAATGAGCAGTTCTTC. The chain uses TRBV9 and TRBJ2-1; the D is unclear. The germline V gene has CDR1 SGDLS and CDR2 YYNGEE. This CDR3 has 14 residues. V was pared by 1 base and J by 0 bases, with 5 bases between.

This clone was seen a single time. The V and J genes are TRBV6-6 and TRBJ2-2; a weak D match, TRBD2 (5 bases). Deletions cut 4 bases from V and 6 bases from J, with 15 bases between. Germline loops: CDR1 MNHNY, CDR2 SVGAGI (reference sequence). The CDR3 has 15 amino acids. CDR3 amino acids: CASSSDSLAAGELFF. Here the CDR3 DNA reads TGTGCCAGCAGTTCGGACTCCCTGGCGGCCGGGGAGCTGTTTTTT.

This clone was picked up a small number of times. V usage is TRBV20-1 and J usage is TRBJ2-2; 8 nucleotides line up with TRBD2. V lost 3 bases and J lost 3; bases outside the gene matches: 6. The CDR3 is 15 residues long. Germline loops: CDR1 DFQATT, CDR2 SNEGSKA (reference sequence). In DNA form, the CDR3 reads TGCAGTGCTAGTCCTCGGGGGGGTTACACCGGGGAGCTGTTTTTT. Its protein product is CSASPRGGYTGELFF.

V is TRBV10-3 and J is TRBJ1-5; TRBD1 matches 8 bases. Trimming cost V 4 bases and J 6 bases; bases outside gene matches: 11. The CDR3 has 16 residues. CDR1 ENHRY and CDR2 SYGVKD come from the germline V gene. CDR3 in amino acids: CAISGGQTGVGQPQHF. CDR3 sequence (DNA): TGTGCCATCAGTGGGGGCCAGACAGGGGTGGGTCAGCCCCAGCATTTT.

The CDR3 nucleotides read TGTGCCAGCAGAGACAGGAGCTCCTATAATTCACCCCTCCACTTT. Its translation is CASRDRSSYNSPLHF. The J gene is TRBJ1-6, the V gene TRBV28; possible D gene TRBD1, 6 bases. CDR1 is MDHEN and CDR2 is SYDVKM in the germline V gene. CDR3 length equals 15 residues. Trimming pared 6 bases from V and 0 bases from J, leaving 9 bases between.